Below, 32 T cell receptor beta chains from the same sample are listed, as sequenced in a study of patients with pleural tuberculosis. Each CDR3 protein gets one entry after TCRdb re-called the reads with MiXCR. The top ten hold around 15% of the sample, which has around 50,000 distinct CDR3 sequences, about 7.3% seen once. The receptors were sampled from a human donor with pleural tuberculosis.

This clonotype was found many times. The rearrangement links TRBV19 to TRBJ1-5; 10 nucleotides align to TRBD1. The ends lost 3 bases at V and 4 bases at J; junction bases unmatched: 3. The length of the CDR3 is 15 residues. Germline assignment: CDR1 LNHDA and CDR2 SQIVND (reference sequence). The DNA of the CDR3 is TGTGCCAGTAGTATTTGGGGACAGGGGAATCAGCCCCAGCATTTT. Encoded protein: CASSIWGQGNQPQHF.

In this sample, this clonotype turned up a few times. This may be a read error: a much more frequent sequence differs by one nucleotide. The chain has TRBV28 and TRBJ2-2; no clear D gene. Germline V gives CDR1 MDHEN, CDR2 SYDVKM. The CDR3 covers 12 residues. CDR3 sequence reads: CAGSLGTGELFF. The CDR3 nucleotides are TGTGCCGGCAGTTTAGGGACCGGGGAGCTGTTTTTT.

In its sample, this clonotype was seen many times. The chain links TRBV10-3 to TRBJ1-2; tentatively, D is TRBD1 (6 bases). Looked up from germline, CDR1 is ENHRY and CDR2 is SYGVKD. V lost 3 bases and J lost 13, with 12 bases in between. The CDR3 sequence is 11 residues long. The CDR3 protein is CAISDRGGVTF. CDR3 coding DNA: TGTGCCATCAGTGATAGGGGGGGCGTCACCTTC.

This clonotype was recorded at least ten times. This sequence joins TRBV10-3 and TRBJ2-1; TRBD2 might be the D (6 bases). The CDR3 covers 13 residues. Trimming shortened V by 10 bases and J by 0 bases, and 10 bases separated the two germline ends. Germline V gives CDR1 ENHRY, CDR2 SYGVKD. The DNA for the CDR3 is TGTGCCACCATAGCGGACTCCTACAATGAGCAGTTCTTC. Amino acid sequence: CATIADSYNEQFF.

The table lists this clonotype with many counts. This chain joins TRBV6-1 and TRBJ2-7, with D perhaps being TRBD1 or TRBD2 (5 bases each). The CDR3 extends over 12 amino acids. V shed 8 bases and J shed 7 bases, with 15 bases lying between them. The germline gives CDR1 MNHNS, CDR2 SASEGT. The CDR3 loop reads CASGRGPGEQYV. The CDR3 DNA sequence: TGTGCCAGCGGCCGGGGACCAGGTGAGCAGTACGTC.

There are many counts of this clonotype. V and J are TRBV19 and TRBJ1-5; D may be TRBD1 (6 bases). This CDR3 is built from 14 residues. Germline assignment: CDR1 LNHDA and CDR2 SQIVND (reference sequence). V lost 7 bases, J lost 6 bases, and 16 bases lay in between. DNA for the CDR3: TGTGCCAGTATCGATCCCAGGGGACCTCAGCCCCAGCATTTT. Amino acid sequence: CASIDPRGPQPQHF.

This clonotype was observed many times. The rearrangement links TRBV28 to TRBJ1-1; D might be TRBD1 (6 bases). Germline CDR1 reads MDHEN; CDR2 reads SYDVKM. V lost 7 bases to trimming and J lost 5 bases, with 20 bases between them. The length of the CDR3 is 15 residues. The CDR3 region is CASTLGGGAGTEAFF. In nucleotides, the CDR3 is TGTGCCAGCACCCTAGGTGGGGGGGCGGGGACTGAAGCTTTCTTT.

DNA of the CDR3: TGCAGTGCTAGAAAAGACAGGGGCTCCCAGCAGTATTTT. This sequence encodes CSARKDRGSQQYF. This chain links TRBV20-1 with TRBJ2-3; 8 nucleotides agree with TRBD1. The germline V gene encodes CDR1 DFQATT and CDR2 SNEGSKA (reference sequence). V lost 2 bases, J lost 11 bases, and 9 bases stayed unmatched. There are 13 residues in the CDR3.

This clonotype was counted many times. The chain links TRBV11-2 to TRBJ2-5; D is ambiguous. CDR1 and CDR2 (germline): SGHAT, FQNNGV. This CDR3 is built from 13 residues. The V and J ends lost 5 bases and 5 bases respectively, with 12 bases between them. The CDR3 reads CASSQVFSETQYF. For the CDR3, the DNA is TGTGCCAGCAGCCAGGTCTTTAGTGAGACCCAGTACTTC. Combining the CDR3 with reference TRBV11-2 and TRBJ2-5 gives the whole variable domain EAGVAQSPRYKIIEKRQSVAFWCNPISGHATLYWYQQILGQGPKLLIQFQNNGVVDDSQLPKDRFSAERLKGVDSTLKIQPAKLEDSAVYLCASSQVFSETQYFGPGTRLLVL.

Of note for this clonotype: A much bigger clone sits one base away, suggesting this may be a read error. This rearrangement joins TRBV28 to TRBJ2-1; possibly TRBD2 for D (7 bases). Germline V lookup: CDR1 MDHEN, CDR2 SYDVKM. V was shortened by 7 bases and J by 5 bases, with 18 bases between the two germline ends. The CDR3 loop spans 15 amino acids. The CDR3 DNA reads as TGTGCCAGCAAAGTAGGGGGAGGGTCCAACAATGAGCAGTTCTTC. This gives the protein CASKVGGGSNNEQFF.

This clonotype was detected many times. This rearrangement joins TRBV4-1 to TRBJ2-1; perhaps TRBD2 as D (5 bases). The germline V gene encodes CDR1 MGHRA and CDR2 YSYEKL. The CDR3 consists of 14 residues. Trimming shortened V by 1 base and J by 6 bases, and 10 bases separated the two germline ends. CDR3 DNA sequence: TGCGCCAGCAGCCAAGTAAGAGAGGGCAATGAGCAGTTCTTC. Residues: CASSQVREGNEQFF.

This clonotype was found many times. The gene calls are TRBV20-1 and TRBJ1-1; the D is unclear. CDR1 DFQATT and CDR2 SNEGSKA come from the germline V gene (reference sequence). This CDR3 contains 14 residues. Trimming took 0 bases from V and 5 from J, leaving 13 bases between them. The DNA for the CDR3 is TGCAGTGCTAGAGATCCAACGGGCGCAACTGAAGCTTTCTTT. Protein product: CSARDPTGATEAFF.

This clonotype was observed at least ten times. This chain connects TRBV11-2 to TRBJ1-2, with D maybe TRBD1 (5 bases). This CDR3 is 14 amino acids long. V was shortened by 1 base and J by 4 bases, with 10 bases between the two germline ends. Germline CDR1 reads SGHAT; CDR2 reads FQNNGV. The DNA of the CDR3 is TGTGCCAGCAGCTTAGGGGTAGGGGTCTATGGCTACACCTTC. It translates to CASSLGVGVYGYTF.

The sample holds many counts of this clonotype. The rearrangement joins TRBV20-1 to TRBJ2-1; TRBD2 agrees at 7 bases. CDR3 length: 13 residues. Germline lookup yields CDR1 DFQATT and CDR2 SNEGSKA (reference sequence). The V and J ends lost 6 bases and 5 bases, in that order; junction bases with no gene match: 7. CDR3 sequence: CSAGGLGHNEQFF. The CDR3 nucleotides read TGCAGTGCGGGGGGGTTGGGGCACAATGAGCAGTTCTTC.

This clonotype appeared many times. The CDR3 region is CSGAGHLNTEAFF. The CDR3 DNA sequence: TGCAGCGGCGCGGGACACTTGAACACTGAAGCTTTCTTT. The chain uses TRBV29-1 and TRBJ1-1, with D possibly being TRBD1 (6 bases). V dropped 7 bases and J dropped 0 bases, with 12 bases sitting between them. Germline CDR1 and CDR2: SQVTM and ANQGSEA. The CDR3 totals 13 residues.

Regarding this clonotype: One base away lies a much larger clone, so this may be a sequencing read error. The V and J genes are TRBV20-1 and TRBJ2-5; the match to TRBD2 covers 11 bases. Germline V lookup: CDR1 DFQATT, CDR2 SNEGSKA (reference sequence). There are 16 residues in the CDR3. In DNA, the CDR3 is TGCAGTGCTAGAGGATCTAGGACTAGCGGGCAAGAGACCAAGTACTTC. This translates into CSARGSRTSGQETKYF.

The table lists this clonotype with many counts. The chain couples TRBV6-4 to TRBJ2-3, with D possibly matching TRBD1 (5 bases). Trimming left V 2 bases short and J 2 bases short, with 11 bases between. There are 15 residues in the CDR3. The germline V gene has CDR1 MRHNA and CDR2 SNTAGT. The CDR3 sequence: CASSDRAGHTDTQYF. The CDR3 DNA sequence: TGTGCCAGCAGTGACAGGGCCGGACACACAGATACGCAGTATTTT.

This clonotype has a count of ten or more. The rearrangement joins TRBV12-3 or TRBV12-4 to TRBJ1-2; TRBD1 aligns across 10 bases. V shed 8 bases, J shed 1 base, and the junction held 1 base outside the gene matches. The CDR3 sequence is 13 residues long. Here the CDR3 reads CASRDRGNYGYTF. The CDR3 nucleotides read TGTGCCAGCCGGGACAGGGGTAACTATGGCTACACCTTC.

This clonotype has at least ten counts. V is TRBV2 and J is TRBJ2-3, with a weak D call TRBD1 (5 bases). The CDR3 has 15 amino acids. Looked up from germline, CDR1 is SNHLY and CDR2 is FYNNEI. V was trimmed by 10 bases and J by 4 bases, leaving 21 bases between them. CDR3 bases: TGTGCCACCCGACCAGGGTTATTTAGGGCAGATACGCAGTATTTT. The encoded protein is CATRPGLFRADTQYF. Drawing the rest from reference TRBV2 and TRBJ2-3, the complete variable domain is EPEVTQTPSHQVTQMGQEVILRCVPISNHLYFYWYRQILGQKVEFLVSFYNNEISEKSEIFDDQFSVERPDGSNFTLKIRSTKLEDSAMYFCATRPGLFRADTQYFGPGTRLTVL.

In this sample, this clonotype turned up many times. The chain couples TRBV4-2 to TRBJ2-7; weak D call: TRBD2 (5 bases). V was trimmed by 1 base and J by 3 bases, leaving 10 bases between them. The CDR3 consists of 14 residues. Germline lookup yields CDR1 LGHNA and CDR2 YNFKEQ. The DNA for the CDR3 is TGTGCCAGCAGCCAAGGAGAGGGAGTCTACGAGCAGTACTTC. Translated, it gives CASSQGEGVYEQYF.

This clonotype was detected only a few times. A much larger clonotype is one base distant, so this may be a read error. The chain's CDR3 is CASGSWGGNEQYV. CDR3 in DNA: TGTGCCAGCGGTTCGTGGGGCGGGAACGAGCAGTACGTC. The V call is TRBV6-5, the J call TRBJ2-7, with D perhaps TRBD2 (6 bases). Germline lookup yields CDR1 MNHEY and CDR2 SVGAGI. V lost 8 bases, J lost 5 bases, and 16 bases lay in between. The length of the CDR3 is 13 residues.

The V gene is TRBV3-1, the J gene TRBJ2-7, with D unclear. The V end lost 1 base, the J end lost 5 bases, and 12 bases lay between the germline ends. This CDR3 comprises 14 residues. CDR1 LGHDT and CDR2 YNNKEL come from the germline V gene (reference sequence). The CDR3: CASSQASAINEQYF. The CDR3 DNA sequence: TGTGCCAGCAGCCAAGCGAGCGCTATCAACGAGCAGTACTTC.

Concerning this clonotype itself: A much larger clone differs from this one at a single base, so this may be a read error. The rearrangement uses TRBV28 and TRBJ2-3; 10 positions agree with TRBD1. The V gene's germline CDR1 is MDHEN and CDR2 SYDVKM. This CDR3 spans 15 amino acids. CDR3 bases: TGTGCCAGCAGTTTAGGGACAGGGGCGACAGATATGCAGTATTTT. This encodes CASSLGTGATDMQYF.

This clonotype was detected ten times or more. V gene TRBV27 combines with J gene TRBJ1-6, with D unclear. The germline gives CDR1 MNHEY, CDR2 SMNVEV (reference sequence). This CDR3 spans 13 amino acids. Trimming pared 6 bases from V and 6 bases from J, leaving 9 bases between. The CDR3 is CASRTQLNSPLHF. The CDR3 DNA reads as TGTGCCAGCAGAACACAGCTTAATTCACCCCTCCACTTT.

This clonotype was recorded at least ten times. The chain uses TRBV10-3 and TRBJ1-5; D is possibly TRBD1 (5 bases). Germline-derived CDR1 and CDR2 are ENHRY and SYGVKD. The CDR3 has 16 amino acids. V lost 2 bases to trimming and J lost 0 bases, with 11 bases between them. CDR3 bases: TGTGCCATCAGTGAGAGGGCACAGGTTAGCAATCAGCCCCAGCATTTT. Protein: CAISERAQVSNQPQHF.

This clonotype has at least ten counts. CDR3 sequence (DNA): TGTGCCAGCAGTGAAATTGAGGGGGCCCCCCAAGAGACCCAGTACTTC. It codes for CASSEIEGAPQETQYF. The rearrangement uses TRBV2 and TRBJ2-5; 7 nucleotides align to TRBD1. This CDR3 comprises 16 residues. Germline V gene lookup returns CDR1 SNHLY and CDR2 FYNNEI. J was trimmed by 1 base and V by 2 bases; bases with no gene match: 7.

This clonotype occurred many times. The chain recombines TRBV20-1 with TRBJ1-1; D call uncertain. The germline V gene encodes CDR1 DFQATT and CDR2 SNEGSKA (reference sequence). V lost 3 bases, J lost 11 bases, and 10 bases lay in between. This CDR3 contains 10 residues. CDR3 nucleotide sequence: TGCAGTGCTAGCCAGCCCATTGCTTTCTTT. It is translated as CSASQPIAFF.

This clonotype was seen repeatedly, ten times or more. The V gene is TRBV6-5, the J gene TRBJ2-3; D uncertain. The CDR3 contains 13 residues. V dropped 2 bases and J dropped 0 bases, with 3 bases sitting between them. The V gene's germline CDR1 is MNHEY and CDR2 SVGAGI. The CDR3 DNA follows: TGTGCCAGCAGTTACACTAGCACAGATACGCAGTATTTT. It yields the protein CASSYTSTDTQYF.

The gene calls are TRBV11-1 and TRBJ2-5; TRBD1 aligns across 7 bases. The CDR3 totals 14 residues. CDR1 SGHAT and CDR2 FQDESV come from the germline V gene (reference sequence). Trimming cost V 5 bases and J 3 bases; bases outside gene matches: 6. CDR3 residues: CASSPGTEEETQYF. The CDR3 nucleotides read TGTGCCAGCAGCCCCGGGACAGAAGAAGAGACCCAGTACTTC.

This clonotype was detected many times. A much larger clone sits a single nucleotide away, making a read error possible. The V call is TRBV27, the J call TRBJ2-1; D gene ambiguous. Trimming stripped 9 bases from V and 10 bases from J, with 16 bases between. CDR1 MNHEY and CDR2 SMNVEV come from the germline V gene (reference sequence). This CDR3 has 12 amino acids. The CDR3 DNA is TGTGCCAGTCAGAGCGCGGATGGGGAGCAGTTCTTC. Amino acid sequence: CASQSADGEQFF.

This clonotype was recorded many times. The V gene is TRBV6-2 or TRBV6-3, the J gene TRBJ1-1; no clear D. Germline loops: CDR1 MNHEY, CDR2 SVGEGT. This CDR3 contains 13 residues. Trimming left V 10 bases short and J 4 bases short, with 16 bases between. The chain's CDR3 is CATTPGHGTEAFF. CDR3 DNA: TGTGCCACCACGCCTGGGCATGGCACTGAAGCTTTCTTT.

This clonotype was seen more than once but under ten times. The chain has TRBV10-3 and TRBJ2-5; tentative D call: TRBD2 (6 bases). Trimming took off 6 bases at V and 0 bases at J, with 11 bases between the two ends. CDR3 length: 14 amino acids. Looked up from germline, CDR1 is ENHRY and CDR2 is SYGVKD. CDR3 coding DNA: TGTGCCATCAGAGCCTCTAGCGACCAAGAGACCCAGTACTTC. Translated: CAIRASSDQETQYF.